The 6 T cell receptor beta chains below come from one sample, sequenced in a study of T-cell memory formation after mild COVID-19. TCRdb processed the 5' RACE reads anew with MiXCR; each CDR3 protein has one entry. The table shows some 300,000 distinct CDR3 sequences, with 19% occurring only once. Sequencing input: PBMCs or a T cell subset sorted from them (not recorded which). The receptor set was obtained from a man aged 18-30 years who had mild COVID-19 (a few samples of this study predate the infection). Cell type and time point are not known.

This clonotype was observed a few times. J is TRBJ2-5 and V is TRBV6-1; 12 nucleotides line up with TRBD2. The CDR3 is 15 amino acids. The V gene's germline CDR1 is MNHNS and CDR2 SASEGT. Trimming removed 6 bases from V and 1 base from J; junction bases left unmatched: 3. The CDR3 spells CASRELAGGQETQYF. DNA of the CDR3: TGTGCCAGCAGGGAACTAGCGGGGGGCCAAGAGACCCAGTACTTC.

Only a few counts were recorded for this clonotype. The gene calls are TRBV7-8 and TRBJ2-1; no definite D call. The V end lost 1 base, the J end lost 7 bases, and 14 bases lay between the germline ends. This CDR3 is built from 15 residues. Per germline, CDR1 SGHVS and CDR2 FQNEAQ. The CDR3 loop reads CASSLEGDLGNEQFF. The CDR3 region has the DNA TGTGCCAGCAGCTTAGAAGGAGATTTGGGGAATGAGCAGTTCTTC. Supplemented by reference TRBV7-8 and TRBJ2-1, the full variable domain reads GAGVSQSPRYKVAKRGQDVALRCDPISGHVSLFWYQQALGQGPEFLTYFQNEAQLDKSGLPSDRFFAERPEGSVSTLKIQRTQQEDSAVYLCASSLEGDLGNEQFFGPGTRLTVL.

This clonotype appeared a few times. This sequence joins TRBV9 and TRBJ2-3; either TRBD1 or TRBD2 may fit D (6 bases each). The germline V and J ends were trimmed by 5 bases and 0 bases, with 13 bases remaining between them. The CDR3 spans 15 residues. CDR1 SGDLS and CDR2 YYNGEE come from the germline V gene. The CDR3 is CASSLPGASTDTQYF. The CDR3 DNA reads as TGTGCCAGCAGTTTACCGGGGGCTAGCACAGATACGCAGTATTTT.

V usage is TRBV9 and J usage is TRBJ2-1, with 7 bases that match TRBD1. Losses at the gene ends were 4 bases for V and 1 base for J; bases not matched to a gene: 5. Germline CDR1 and CDR2: SGDLS and YYNGEE. The CDR3 runs to 15 residues. The CDR3 is CASSLDRASYNEQFF. The CDR3 DNA reads as TGTGCCAGCAGCCTCGACAGGGCATCCTACAATGAGCAGTTCTTC.

This clonotype has just a few counts. The chain carries TRBV18 and TRBJ1-1, with TRBD1 matching over 8 bases. Trimming at V came to 11 bases and at J to 0 bases, leaving 2 bases not matched to a gene. The length of the CDR3 is 12 residues. CDR1 KGHSH and CDR2 LQKENI come from the germline V gene. Here the CDR3 DNA reads TGTGCCGGGACAGGCATGAACACTGAAGCTTTCTTT. It specifies CAGTGMNTEAFF.

This clonotype was recorded at least ten times. CDR3 in DNA: TGTGCCAGCAGCATCACAGGGAACACTGAAGCTTTCTTT. It codes for CASSITGNTEAFF. The J gene is TRBJ1-1, the V gene TRBV5-5; possibly TRBD1 for D (5 bases). Deletions cut 4 bases from V and 1 base from J, with 8 bases between. Germline CDR1 is SGHKS and CDR2 is YYEKEE (reference sequence). The length of the CDR3 is 13 residues.